This T cell receptor (beta chain) was captured by sequencing in a study of T-cell memory formation after mild COVID-19. In this sample, this clonotype turned up a few times. Its antigen remains unknown. V was clipped by 5 bases and J by 11 bases; unmatched bases: 19. The CDR3 spans 17 residues. Germline V gives CDR1 SGHVS, CDR2 FNYEAQ. Study-level findings and limits: Clones that contracted from day 15 to 85 had balanced CD4/CD8; later expanders were CD4+ biased. Some clones that responded turned up in pre-infection memory, which suggests that cross-reactive memory joined in.

TCR alpha and TCR beta cDNA libraries carrying sample barcodes and UMIs came from 5'RACE with constant-segment primers. Using its own MiXCR run on the 5' RACE reads, TCRdb lists one record per CDR3 protein. The sample lists hundreds of thousands of distinct CDR3 sequences; about 18% were seen once. The sample comprised PBMCs or a T cell subset sorted from them (not recorded which). The chain joins TRBV7-6 to TRBJ2-3; 10 bases match TRBD2. The source of this sequence is an adult woman who had mild COVID-19 (a few samples of this study predate the infection). Cell type and time point are not known. CDR3 DNA sequence: TGTGCCAGCAGCGCAAGTGTAGCGGGGGGCCCGATTCCCTGGCAGTATTTT. Protein: CASSASVAGGPIPWQYF.